The 5 T cell receptor beta chains in this list originate from one sample, sequenced in a study of T-cell memory formation after mild COVID-19. TCRdb processed the 5' RACE reads anew with MiXCR; each CDR3 protein has one entry. The table has 350,000 or so distinct CDR3 sequences, 13% seen once. Specimen: PBMCs or a T cell subset sorted from them (not recorded which). The receptors derive from a man younger than 30 who had mild COVID-19 (a few samples of this study predate the infection). Cell type and time point are not known.

CDR3 sequence: CASSYLTGSHSPLHF. CDR3 DNA sequence: TGTGCCAGCAGCTACTTGACCGGTTCACATTCACCCCTCCACTTT. The chain carries TRBV7-2 and TRBJ1-6; no firm D call. CDR3 length: 15 residues. CDR1 is SGHTA, CDR2 FQGNSA, per germline. V dropped 4 bases and J dropped 8 bases, with 15 bases sitting between them.

Only a few counts were recorded for this clonotype. The chain carries TRBV29-1 and TRBJ2-5; D might be TRBD2 (6 bases). V was cut by 4 bases and J by 3 bases, with 12 bases left in between. CDR1 is SQVTM, CDR2 ANQGSEA, per germline. The CDR3 sequence is 13 residues long. The CDR3 here is CSVVWTTKETQYF. CDR3 coding DNA: TGCAGCGTTGTCTGGACTACCAAAGAGACCCAGTACTTC.

This clonotype was observed a handful of times. The gene calls are TRBV30 and TRBJ2-1, with D perhaps matching TRBD2 (6 bases). The V gene lost 2 bases and the J gene lost 3 bases, with 11 bases spanning the gap. Germline-derived CDR1 and CDR2 are GTSNPN and SVGIG (reference sequence). The CDR3 totals 14 residues. The CDR3 is CAWSPGLVYNEQFF. The CDR3 nucleotides read TGTGCCTGGAGTCCGGGACTCGTCTACAATGAGCAGTTCTTC.

This clonotype was counted between two and nine times. The chain links TRBV7-2 to TRBJ2-2; maybe TRBD1 (6 bases). The CDR3 length is 15 residues. Trimming left V 5 bases short and J 4 bases short, with 14 bases between. Germline CDR1 SGHTA, CDR2 FQGNSA. Written as DNA, the CDR3 is TGTGCCAGCAGCCCGCCGGGACACACCACCGGGGAGCTGTTTTTT. Encoded protein: CASSPPGHTTGELFF.

This clonotype was seen a handful of times. This chain uses TRBV6-5 with TRBJ2-2; either TRBD1 or TRBD2 may fit D (5 bases each). Trimming pared 4 bases from V and 4 bases from J, leaving 10 bases between. The V gene's germline CDR1 is MNHEY and CDR2 SVGAGI. This CDR3 is built from 14 residues. CDR3 protein: CASSSGTRTGELFF. The CDR3, as DNA: TGTGCCAGCAGTTCCGGGACCCGCACCGGGGAGCTGTTTTTT.